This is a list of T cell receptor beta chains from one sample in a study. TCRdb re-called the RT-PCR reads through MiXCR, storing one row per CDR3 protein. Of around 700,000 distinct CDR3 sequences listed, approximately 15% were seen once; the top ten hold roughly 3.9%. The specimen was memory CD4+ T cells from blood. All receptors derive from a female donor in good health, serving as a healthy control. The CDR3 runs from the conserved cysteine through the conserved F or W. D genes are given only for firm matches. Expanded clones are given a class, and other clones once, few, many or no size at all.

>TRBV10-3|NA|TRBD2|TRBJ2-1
TGTGCCATCAGTGAGGTCCGACTAGCGGGAGTTGTCGGTGAGCAGTTCTTC
CAISEVRLAGVVGEQFF
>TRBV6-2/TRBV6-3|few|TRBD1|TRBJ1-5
TGTGCCAGCTGGGACAGTCCCAGCAATCAGCCCCAGCATTTT
CASWDSPSNQPQHF
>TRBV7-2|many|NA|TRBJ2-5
TGTGCCAGCAGCTGGCTCCAAGAGACCCAGTACTTC
CASSWLQETQYF
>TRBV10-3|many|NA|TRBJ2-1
TGTGCCATCACCGGAGTTCCGGGCAATGAGCAGTTCTTC
CAITGVPGNEQFF
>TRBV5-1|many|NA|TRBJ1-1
TGCGCCAGCAGCTTAGCGCAATCCCCCACTGAAGCTTTCTTT
CASSLAQSPTEAFF
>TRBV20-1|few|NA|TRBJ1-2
TGCAGTGCACTCGACTATGGCTACACCTTC
CSALDYGYTF
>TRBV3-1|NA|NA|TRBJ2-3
TGTGCCAGCAGCCAAGTCGTTGATAGCGCCAGCACAGATACGCAGTATTTT
CASSQVVDSASTDTQYF
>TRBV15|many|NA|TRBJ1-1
TGTGCCACCAGCAGAGGTGTAGGGACGGTGAACACTGAAGCTTTCTTT
CATSRGVGTVNTEAFF
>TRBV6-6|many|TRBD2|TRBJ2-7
TGTGCCAGCGCTGGCAGCGCTAGCGGATACGAGCAGTACTTC
CASAGSASGYEQYF
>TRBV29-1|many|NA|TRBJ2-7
TGCAGCGCCTGGACTGTAGCAGAGCAGTACTTC
CSAWTVAEQYF
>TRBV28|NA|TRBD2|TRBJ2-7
TGTGCCAGCAGGACGCTAGCGGGAGGAGTAGGAGAGCAGTACTTC
CASRTLAGGVGEQYF
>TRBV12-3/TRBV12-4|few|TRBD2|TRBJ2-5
TGTGCCAGCAGTAAGACTAGCGGAACCCAAGAGACCCAGTACTTC
CASSKTSGTQETQYF
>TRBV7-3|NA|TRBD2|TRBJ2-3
TGTGCCAGCAGCTTAAGTTCGACTAGCGCAGGAGATACGCAGTATTTT
CASSLSSTSAGDTQYF
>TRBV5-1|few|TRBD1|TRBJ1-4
TGCGCCAGCAGCAAAGGACAGGGGGCAACTAATGAAAAACTGTTTTTT
CASSKGQGATNEKLFF
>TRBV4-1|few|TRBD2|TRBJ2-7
TGCGCCAGCAGCCAAGATGCCCCCCGGAGCGGGGGGGCCTACGAGCAGTACTTC
CASSQDAPRSGGAYEQYF
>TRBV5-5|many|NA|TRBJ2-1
TGTGCCAGCAGCAAAGGGGTCTACAATGAGCAGTTCTTC
CASSKGVYNEQFF
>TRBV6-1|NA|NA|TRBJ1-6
TGTGCCAGCAGTGCAGGACGGCTAGGGGGGTTGAGCTCCTATAATTCACCCCTCCACTTT
CASSAGRLGGLSSYNSPLHF
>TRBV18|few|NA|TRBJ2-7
TGTGCCAGCTCACCTGGGGGTGAAACTGGCTACGAGCAGTACTTC
CASSPGGETGYEQYF
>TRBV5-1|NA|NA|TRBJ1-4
TGCGCCAGCAGCTTGTGGGCGTCCAATGAAAAACTGTTTTTT
CASSLWASNEKLFF
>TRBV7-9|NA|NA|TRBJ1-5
TGTGCCAGCAGCTCGGCCCCATTTAGCAATCAGCCCCAGCATTTT
CASSSAPFSNQPQHF
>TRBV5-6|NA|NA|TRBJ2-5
TGTGCCAGCAGCTTCCTGATGGCGATGACCCAGTACTTC
CASSFLMAMTQYF
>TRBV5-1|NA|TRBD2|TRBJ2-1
TGCGCCAGCAGCTTGGATCGGACTAGCGGGAATGGGCAGTTCTTC
CASSLDRTSGNGQFF